What follows describes a single TCR beta chain. Its antigen is still unknown. The CDR3 extends over 12 amino acids. Germline values: CDR1 SGHTA, CDR2 FQGNSA. This sample was included in a study of cytomegalovirus exposure and HLA in healthy donors. General study points: Many donors carried some public TCRs, although rarity characterized most TCR sequences. Analysis was carried out at a later point, and it linked a missense DCLRE1C variant to TCR beta V- and J-gene trimming. According to the study, 160 or so TCR beta chains were cytomegalovirus-associated. The productive fraction for most TCR beta V segments was about 87% or about 30% in an earlier analysis.

Both 60 Vbeta primers and 13 Jbeta primers went into the PCR. Generated by immunoSEQ multiplex PCR, the TCRdb table keeps only in-frame clones and is missing some. The sample includes about 120,000 clones, around 75% of them seen just once. Source material: PBMCs. The chain couples TRBV7-2 to TRBJ2-5; D gene ambiguous. The J call may be incorrect, as the DNA end agrees better with TRBJ2-7. The sequence was obtained from a woman aged 18-29 years in good health and CMV-seronegative. CDR3 nucleotide sequence: TGTGCCAGCAGCTTGCCCTCCTACGAGCAGTACTTC. Protein: CASSLPSYEQYF.